The 25 T cell receptor beta chains presented below share a single source sample, sequenced in a study of T cell clonality in common variable immunodeficiency. Overall study findings and caveats: Common variable immunodeficiency TCR beta sequences reportedly had fewer deletions and N-nucleotide insertions.

These receptors' antigens are unknown. The table came from immunoSEQ multiplex PCR; TCRdb's copy has only in-frame clones and leaves some out. The profile covers about 33,000 clones, none occurring a single time. Sequencing input: peripheral blood mononuclear cells. All receptors come from a human donor with common variable immunodeficiency.

This clone has just a few counts. CDR3 DNA, as far as it was read: TGTGCCAGCAGCCCGGGTGGGGGCGCGGTCGAG. Encoded protein: CASSPGGGAVE. In full, the CDR3 is CASSPGGGAVEQYF. The rearrangement joins TRBV7-9 to TRBJ2-7; perhaps TRBD1 as D (6 bases). The read comes to an end 3 residues before the CDR3 does, leaving the germline J gene to fill in the end. This CDR3 is built from 14 residues. The germline V gene encodes CDR1 SEHNR and CDR2 FQNEAQ (reference sequence). V was cut by 5 bases and J by 6 bases, with 17 bases left in between.

Ten or more counts support this clone. The read falls 3 residues short of the CDR3 end, and the missing part is taken from the germline J gene. This chain uses TRBV30 with TRBJ1-6; D not certain. The V and J ends lost 4 bases and 3 bases respectively, with 7 bases between them. The CDR3 has 13 residues. Germline assignment: CDR1 GTSNPN and CDR2 SVGIG (reference sequence). The DNA read from the CDR3 is TGTGCCTGGACCAACTTCTATAATTCACCC. This gives the protein CAWTNFYNSP. The full-length CDR3 reads as CAWTNFYNSPLHF.

In regard to this clone: The DNA ends 3 residues before the CDR3 does, and the rest of the CDR3 is filled in from the germline J gene. The chain has TRBV7-6 and TRBJ2-7, with 13 bases matching TRBD2. V shed 5 bases and J 2 bases; nucleotides not matched to a gene: 3. Per the germline V gene, CDR1 is SGHVS and CDR2 is FNYEAQ. The CDR3 length is 15 residues. CDR3 sequence: CASSQGLAGTYEQYF. Partial CDR3 DNA: TGTGCCAGCAGCCAGGGACTAGCGGGGACCTACGAG.

There are many counts of this clone. The CDR3 is cut off 3 residues early in the read; its end comes from the germline J gene. This chain connects TRBV2 to TRBJ2-4; the match to TRBD2 covers 8 bases. Germline lookup yields CDR1 SNHLY and CDR2 FYNNEI. V gave up 0 bases and J gave up 4 bases; unmatched junction bases: 11. The CDR3 runs 18 residues. The sequenced part of the CDR3 DNA is TGTGCCAGCAGTGAAGCCCATAACCGGGGGGGGGTTAAAAACATT. This gives the protein CASSEAHNRGGVKNI. The full-length CDR3 reads as CASSEAHNRGGVKNIQYF.

This clone has a handful of counts. From the germline J gene comes the end of the CDR3, since the read stops 3 residues before it. The V call is TRBV7-3, the J call TRBJ2-1; a possible D gene is TRBD2 (6 bases). There are 14 residues in the CDR3. The ends were cut back, 5 bases at V and 5 bases at J, with 13 bases in the middle. Germline V gene data show CDR1 as SGHTA and CDR2 as FQGTGA. The part of the CDR3 DNA that was read is TGTGCCAGCAGCCCCACCACTAGCAACAATGAG. Translated: CASSPTTSNNE. The whole CDR3 reads CASSPTTSNNEQFF.

The CDR3 bases that were read are TGTGCCAGTAGTTGGGGACAGAGGAACACTGAA. Translated, it gives CASSWGQRNTE. The entire CDR3 protein reads CASSWGQRNTEAFF. This chain uses TRBV19 with TRBJ1-1, with 7 bases fitting TRBD1. The read is 3 residues too short to cover the CDR3 end, so that end is filled in from the germline J gene. Trimming took 5 bases from V and 1 from J; bases not matched to a gene: 4. The germline gives CDR1 LNHDA, CDR2 SQIVND (reference sequence). The CDR3 extends over 14 amino acids.

This clone has ten or more counts. The CDR3 end lies 3 residues beyond the end of the read and is filled in from the germline J gene. The chain combines TRBV11-2 with TRBJ2-1, with 8 nucleotides matching TRBD1. In germline, CDR1 is SGHAT, CDR2 FQNNGV. The CDR3 is made up of 13 amino acids. Trimming took 5 bases from V and 8 from J; bases not matched to a gene: 5. The covered CDR3 bases are TGTGCCAGCAGCCGGACAGGGACGGATGAG. Translation gives CASSRTGTDE. The CDR3 in its entirety is CASSRTGTDEQFF.

This clone has a count of ten or more. The sequence runs out 3 residues before the end of the CDR3; the remainder is reconstructed from the germline J gene. The chain links TRBV2 to TRBJ2-3, with 7 bases that match TRBD1. V trimming: 6 bases; J trimming: 2 bases; junction bases outside the gene matches: 8. Germline V gene data show CDR1 as SNHLY and CDR2 as FYNNEI. This CDR3 is built from 15 residues. The DNA read from the CDR3 is TGTGCCAGCAGCGAATCCGACAGGGTCACAGATACG. Amino acids: CASSESDRVTDT. The entire CDR3 reads CASSESDRVTDTQYF.

In the case of this clone: The DNA ends 3 residues before the CDR3 does, and the rest of the CDR3 is filled in from the germline J gene. Other DNA sequences in the same sample also yield this CDR3. The chain employs TRBV5-1 and TRBJ2-2; D is possibly TRBD1 (5 bases). Trimming took 0 bases from V and 8 from J, leaving 8 bases between them. This CDR3 comprises 13 residues. Germline V gene sequence: CDR1 SGHRS, CDR2 YFSETQ. CDR3 sequence reads: CASSLDGAGELFF. Incomplete CDR3 DNA: TGCGCCAGCAGCTTGGATGGGGCAGGGGAG. Full variable domain (remainder filled in from reference TRBV5-1 and TRBJ2-2): KAGVTQTPRYLIKTRGQQVTLSCSPISGHRSVSWYQQTPGQGLQFLFEYFSETQRNKGNFPGRFSGRQFSNSRSEMNVSTLELGDSALYLCASSLDGAGELFFGEGSRLTVL.

The table lists this clone with many counts. With the read ending 3 residues before the CDR3 end, the germline J gene is used to fill in that end. The chain employs TRBV6-1 and TRBJ1-1; unclear D gene. This CDR3 region has 16 residues. Between the trimmed V and J ends, which lost 0 bases and 0 bases, there was a span of 11 bases. Germline CDR1 reads MNHNS; CDR2 reads SASEGT. The CDR3 loop reads CASSEAVRLLNTEAFF. Incomplete CDR3 DNA: TGTGCCAGCAGTGAAGCTGTACGACTGTTGAACACTGAA.

Points on this clone: Read sequence stops 3 residues before the CDR3 end, and the germline J gene provides the missing end. V usage is TRBV2 and J usage is TRBJ2-7, with D unclear. The CDR3 contains 13 residues. The V gene lost 2 bases and the J gene lost 4 bases, with 9 bases spanning the gap. CDR1 and CDR2 from the germline V gene are SNHLY and FYNNEI. The sequenced CDR3 bases are TGTGCCAGCAGTGAATCCGCGCGATACGAG. This translates into CASSESARYE. The full CDR3 protein is CASSESARYEQYF.

Of note for this clone: The read terminates 3 residues before the CDR3 end, so the remaining end is supplied by the germline J gene. The gene calls are TRBV19 and TRBJ1-4; D unresolved. Between the trimmed V and J ends, which lost 3 bases and 8 bases, there was a span of 10 bases. This CDR3 is 13 amino acids long. Germline CDR1 LNHDA, CDR2 SQIVND (reference sequence). The covered CDR3 bases are TGTGCCAGTAGTATCGGTGTAGAGGAAAAA. Amino acid sequence: CASSIGVEEK. The complete CDR3 sequence is CASSIGVEEKLFF.

As concerns this clone: The read ends 3 residues before the CDR3 terminus; that terminus is restored from the germline J gene. The chain joins TRBV7-9 to TRBJ1-1; D call uncertain. Germline V gene lookup returns CDR1 SEHNR and CDR2 FQNEAQ (reference sequence). The CDR3 is made up of 13 amino acids. V lost 4 bases and J 1 base, leaving 7 bases between the germline ends. The CDR3 sequence is CASSSGENTEAFF. CDR3 DNA (partial): TGTGCCAGCAGCTCAGGTGAGAACACTGAA.

On this clone itself: The CDR3 end falls 3 residues outside the read, so it is completed with the germline J gene. The chain combines TRBV7-3 with TRBJ2-5, with 7 bases that match TRBD2. The germline CDR1 and CDR2 sequences are SGHTA and FQGTGA. With 2 bases clipped from V and 1 base from J, the junction kept 7 bases outside the gene matches. The CDR3 spans 16 residues. CDR3 region: CASSLGTGGGQETQYF. The sequenced CDR3 bases are TGTGCCAGCAGCTTAGGAACAGGCGGGGGCCAAGAGACC.

This clone was recorded at least ten times. The sequenced fragment ends 3 residues before the CDR3 boundary, so the rest is inferred from the germline J gene. The V and J genes are TRBV19 and TRBJ2-3; the match to TRBD2 covers 8 bases. This CDR3 has 16 amino acids. Germline loops: CDR1 LNHDA, CDR2 SQIVND (reference sequence). The V gene end was trimmed by 3 bases and the J gene end by 2 bases; junction bases not matched to a gene: 7. Here the CDR3 reads CASSMLLADSTDTQYF. The CDR3 bases that were read are TGTGCCAGTAGTATGTTACTAGCGGACTCCACAGATACG.

As regards this clone: The CDR3 extends 3 residues past the end of the read, so its final part is completed from the germline J gene. J is TRBJ2-7 and V is TRBV7-7, with 8 bases fitting TRBD1. Per germline, CDR1 SSHAT and CDR2 FNYEAQ (reference sequence). The CDR3 consists of 14 residues. Trimming cost V 5 bases and J 6 bases; bases outside gene matches: 9. CDR3 bases read: TGTGCCAGCAGCCCCGACAGGGGATCTGGCGAG. Protein sequence: CASSPDRGSGE. The full-length CDR3 reads as CASSPDRGSGEQYF.

Only a few counts were recorded for this clone. The junction departs from germline at one end; a sequencing error may be responsible. The read halts 3 residues ahead of the CDR3 end, with the missing end drawn from the germline J gene. V gene TRBV19 combines with J gene TRBJ1-5, with a possible D match to TRBD1 (5 bases). Germline V CDR1 and CDR2: LNHDA, SQIVND (reference sequence). This CDR3 has 15 amino acids. CDR3 DNA (partial): TGTGCCAGTAGGGTTCAGGGTTACAGCAAGCAGCCC. Amino acid sequence: CASRVQGYSKQP. The entire CDR3 protein is CASRVQGYSKQPQHF.

This clone was counted a few times. With the read ending 3 residues before the CDR3 end, the germline J gene is used to fill in that end. This chain connects TRBV6-2 or TRBV6-3 to TRBJ1-1; D uncertain. CDR3 size: 13 residues. The germline V and J ends were trimmed by 7 bases and 1 base, with 10 bases remaining between them. Germline CDR1 and CDR2: MNHEY and SVGEGT. Incomplete CDR3 DNA: TGTGCCAGCAATCGGGGTGAGAACACTGAA. Translation: CASNRGENTE. The whole CDR3 sequence reads CASNRGENTEAFF.

There are many counts of this clone. The CDR3 extends 3 residues past the end of the read, so its final part is completed from the germline J gene. V is TRBV4-1 and J is TRBJ2-7; D unresolved. The CDR3 length is 13 residues. The ends were cut back, 4 bases at V and 0 bases at J, with 7 bases in the middle. The germline CDR1 and CDR2 sequences are MGHRA and YSYEKL. The CDR3 bases that were read are TGCGCCAGCAGCCCGATCGGCTCCTACGAG. Protein sequence: CASSPIGSYE. The CDR3, in full, reads CASSPIGSYEQYF.

This clone was found a few times. The CDR3 end is not reached by the read, which stops 3 residues before it; the germline J gene fills it in. The chain carries TRBV19 and TRBJ2-1; possibly TRBD2 for D (5 bases). Germline V gene sequence: CDR1 LNHDA, CDR2 SQIVND (reference sequence). This CDR3 is 16 amino acids long. V dropped 6 bases and J dropped 0 bases, with 15 bases sitting between them. Partial CDR3 DNA: TGTGCCAGTAGACCCCTAGACGGAGGCTCCTACAATGAG. Translating gives CASRPLDGGSYNE. The complete CDR3 protein is CASRPLDGGSYNEQFF.

As for this clone: The read ends 3 residues shy of where the CDR3 ends; the end is completed using the germline J gene. This chain connects TRBV6-1 to TRBJ2-5; D is unresolved. CDR3 length equals 13 residues. Germline values: CDR1 MNHNS, CDR2 SASEGT. V was cut by 3 bases and J by 4 bases, with 9 bases left in between. The CDR3: CASSDLASETQYF. The CDR3 DNA, read in part, is TGTGCCAGCAGTGATTTGGCTTCAGAGACC.

A note on this clone: The sequence runs out 3 residues before the end of the CDR3; the remainder is reconstructed from the germline J gene. This sequence joins TRBV5-1 and TRBJ1-1; D may be TRBD1 (5 bases). Germline CDR1 reads SGHRS; CDR2 reads YFSETQ. The CDR3 loop spans 13 amino acids. V lost 3 bases and J 4 bases, leaving 10 bases between the germline ends. CDR3 sequence: CASSSGQVTEAFF. The part of the CDR3 DNA that was read is TGCGCCAGCAGCTCAGGACAAGTCACTGAA.

This clone was picked up a small number of times. Partial CDR3 DNA: TGTGCCAGTAGTCCGTGGCATCGGGGGGCTAGCTATGGC. Amino acids: CASSPWHRGASYG. Given in full, the CDR3 is CASSPWHRGASYGYTF. The V and J genes are TRBV19 and TRBJ1-2; D is possibly TRBD1 (6 bases). The read finishes 3 residues shy of the CDR3 end, and the germline J gene is used to complete it. The germline V gene has CDR1 LNHDA and CDR2 SQIVND (reference sequence). The V end lost 5 bases, the J end lost 4 bases, and 20 bases lay between the germline ends. The CDR3 has 16 residues.

By its share, this clone is medium-sized (0.01 to 0.1%). The CDR3 goes on 3 residues after the read ends, and that part is filled in from the germline J gene. The chain couples TRBV14 to TRBJ1-1, with no clear D. With 9 bases removed from V and 2 bases from J, the gap between germline ends came to 10 bases. This CDR3 contains 12 residues. Germline V CDR1 and CDR2: SGHDN, FVKESK. The sequenced part of the CDR3 DNA is TGTGCCAGGGGCCCGGTTAACACTGAA. It is translated as CARGPVNTE. The full CDR3 is CARGPVNTEAFF. Filled out from reference TRBV14 and TRBJ1-1, the complete variable domain reads EAGVTQFPSHSVIEKGQTVTLRCDPISGHDNLYWYRRVMGKEIKFLLHFVKESKQDESGMPNNRFLAERTGGTYSTLKVQPAELEDSGVYFCARGPVNTEAFFGQGTRLTVV.

This clone has only a few counts. The sequence runs out 3 residues before the end of the CDR3; the remainder is reconstructed from the germline J gene. The chain has TRBV30 and TRBJ1-5; 7 bases are a match to TRBD1. Germline V gene lookup returns CDR1 GTSNPN and CDR2 SVGIG (reference sequence). V shed 1 base, J shed 4 bases, and the junction held 7 bases outside the gene matches. The CDR3 length is 15 residues. CDR3 DNA, as far as it was read: TGTGCCTGGAGTGGGGTACAGGGGAGAAATCAGCCC. Translating it yields CAWSGVQGRNQP. In full, the CDR3 reads CAWSGVQGRNQPQHF.